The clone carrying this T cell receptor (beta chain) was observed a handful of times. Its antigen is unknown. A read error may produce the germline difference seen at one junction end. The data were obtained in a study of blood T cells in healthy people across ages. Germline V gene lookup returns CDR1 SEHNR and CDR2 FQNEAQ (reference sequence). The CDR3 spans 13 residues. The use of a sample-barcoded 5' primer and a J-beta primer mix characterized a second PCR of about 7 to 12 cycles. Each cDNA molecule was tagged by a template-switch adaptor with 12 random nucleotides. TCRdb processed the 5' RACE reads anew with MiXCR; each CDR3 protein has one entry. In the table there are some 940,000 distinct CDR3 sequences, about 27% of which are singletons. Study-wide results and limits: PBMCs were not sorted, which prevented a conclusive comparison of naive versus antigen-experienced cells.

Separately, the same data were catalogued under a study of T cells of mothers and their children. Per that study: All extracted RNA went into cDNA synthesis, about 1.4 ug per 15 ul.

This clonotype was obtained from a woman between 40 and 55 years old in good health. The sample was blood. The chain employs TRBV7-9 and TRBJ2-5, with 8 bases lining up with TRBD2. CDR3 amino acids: CAGSFSGEETQYF. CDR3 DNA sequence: TGTGCCGGCAGCTTTAGCGGGGAAGAGACCCAGTACTTC.